Below are 24 T cell receptor beta chains sequenced from a single sample in a study of control samples from healthy donors and cancer patients. Clones were read by immunoSEQ multiplex PCR, and TCRdb kept only the in-frame ones, dropping some. This table holds 170,000 or so clones, under 95% found once. Sample: blood. These receptors were taken from a woman aged 18-29 years in good health.

The chain recombines TRBV4-1 with TRBJ2-7; D not certain. Germline V gives CDR1 MGHRA, CDR2 YSYEKL. The CDR3 consists of 14 residues. V dropped 6 bases and J dropped 5 bases, with 17 bases sitting between them. CDR3 nucleotides: TGCGCCAGCAGTCATAACCTAGTGGGCCACGAGCAGTACTTC. Translation: CASSHNLVGHEQYF.

J is TRBJ2-1 and V is TRBV21-1. TRBV21-1 represents a pseudogene. CDR3 length equals 11 residues. CDR3 loop: CASSKIPEQFF. CDR3 DNA: TGTGCCAGCAGCAAGATTCCTGAGCAGTTCTTC.

The CDR3 sequence is CASSPPPGYEQYF. DNA of the CDR3: TGTGCCAGCAGTCCCCCGCCGGGCTACGAGCAGTACTTC. The rearrangement uses TRBV28 and TRBJ2-7; D gene uncertain. The CDR3 runs 13 residues. V lost 5 bases, J lost 3 bases, and 11 bases lay in between. Germline CDR1 reads MDHEN; CDR2 reads SYDVKM. Drawing the rest from reference TRBV28 and TRBJ2-7, the complete variable domain is DVKVTQSSRYLVKRTGEKVFLECVQDMDHENMFWYRQDPGLGLRLIYFSYDVKMKEKGDIPEGYSVSREKKERFSLILESASTNQTSMYLCASSPPPGYEQYFGPGTRLTVT.

V usage is TRBV3-1 (or the pseudogene TRBV3-2) and J usage is TRBJ2-7; D is uncertain. CDR3 length equals 12 residues. V gave up 1 base and J gave up 6 bases, with 7 bases separating them. The germline CDR1 and CDR2 sequences are LGHDT and YNNKEL (reference sequence). CDR3 in DNA: TGTGCCAGCAGCCAAGTAATGGGCGAGCAGTACTTC. Residues: CASSQVMGEQYF.

The CDR3, as DNA: TGTGCCAGCCCATACCGACAGGGCGCAAACACTGAAGCTTTCTTT. This sequence encodes CASPYRQGANTEAFF. The chain combines TRBV9 with TRBJ1-1, with 7 bases aligning to TRBD1. Germline CDR1 and CDR2: SGDLS and YYNGEE. The CDR3 extends over 15 amino acids. The V segment lost 7 bases and the J segment 2 bases; nucleotides outside the gene matches: 11. The variable domain in full, with the rest retrieved from reference TRBV9 and TRBJ1-1, is DSGVTQTPKHLITATGQRVTLRCSPRSGDLSVYWYQQSLDQGLQFLIQYYNGEERAKGNILERFSAQQFPDLHSELNLSSLELGDSALYFCASPYRQGANTEAFFGQGTRLTVV.

This chain joins TRBV11-2 and TRBJ1-6; D remains unclear. Germline assignment: CDR1 SGHAT and CDR2 FQNNGV. V was trimmed by 1 base and J by 6 bases, leaving 7 bases between them. The CDR3 loop spans 14 amino acids. For the CDR3, the DNA is TGTGCCAGCAGCTTAGGAGGCGGTAATTCACCCCTCCACTTT. Residues: CASSLGGGNSPLHF.

This chain links TRBV15 with TRBJ2-3; D is unresolved. The ends were cut back, 5 bases at V and 1 base at J, with 16 bases in the middle. The CDR3 extends over 16 amino acids. CDR1 is LNHNV, CDR2 YYDKDF, per germline (reference sequence). Written as DNA, the CDR3 is TGTGCCACCAGCGATAGACGGAGTCCTCGCACAGATACGCAGTATTTT. Its translation is CATSDRRSPRTDTQYF.

V and J are TRBV9 and TRBJ2-7; D unclear. The V end was cut by 2 bases, the J end by 5 bases, with 20 bases between. The germline V gene encodes CDR1 SGDLS and CDR2 YYNGEE. The CDR3 is 16 residues long. In DNA, the CDR3 is TGTGCCAGCAGCGTCAGTCCGAGACCCGTCCTAGACGAGCAGTACTTC. Its translation is CASSVSPRPVLDEQYF.

This clone was recorded at least ten times. The chain has TRBV5-3 and TRBJ1-5; D gene unclear. TRBV5-3 qualifies as an ORF whose function is uncertain. V lost 2 bases, J lost 5 bases, and 2 bases lay in between. The CDR3 has 11 residues. The CDR3 sequence: CARSLDQPQHF. The CDR3, as DNA: TGTGCCAGAAGCTTAGATCAGCCCCAGCATTTT.

This clone was seen only once. This sequence joins TRBV6-5 and TRBJ2-2; 8 nucleotides align to TRBD1. Per the germline V gene, CDR1 is MNHEY and CDR2 is SVGAGI. The CDR3 spans 13 residues. The V and J ends lost 5 bases and 8 bases, in that order; junction bases with no gene match: 4. This chain's CDR3 is CASSRTGSGELFF. The CDR3 nucleotides read TGTGCCAGCAGTAGGACAGGGTCAGGGGAGCTGTTTTTT.

This chain links TRBV2 with TRBJ2-5, with no clear D. This CDR3 comprises 16 residues. Trimming left V 6 bases short and J 6 bases short, with 23 bases between. Germline-derived CDR1 and CDR2 are SNHLY and FYNNEI. CDR3 amino acids: CASSRALVGIVQTQYF. The CDR3 nucleotides read TGTGCCAGCAGCCGTGCGCTGGTAGGAATAGTGCAGACCCAGTACTTC.

The V and J genes are TRBV28 and TRBJ2-3; D uncertain. Germline V gene sequence: CDR1 MDHEN, CDR2 SYDVKM. The ends were cut back, 3 bases at V and 6 bases at J, with 4 bases in the middle. The length of the CDR3 is 11 residues. This CDR3 reads CASSFSDTQYF. The CDR3 nucleotides read TGTGCCAGCAGTTTTTCGGATACGCAGTATTTT.

CDR3 amino acids: CASSLSGYSYEQYF. The CDR3 DNA follows: TGTGCCAGCAGCTTGTCCGGATACTCCTACGAGCAGTACTTC. The rearrangement uses TRBV11-2 and TRBJ2-7; D gene uncertain. Germline V gives CDR1 SGHAT, CDR2 FQNNGV. V was shortened by 3 bases and J by 0 bases, with 9 bases between the two germline ends. The CDR3 is 14 amino acids. Full variable domain (rest looked up from reference TRBV11-2 and TRBJ2-7): EAGVAQSPRYKIIEKRQSVAFWCNPISGHATLYWYQQILGQGPKLLIQFQNNGVVDDSQLPKDRFSAERLKGVDSTLKIQPAKLEDSAVYLCASSLSGYSYEQYFGPGTRLTVT.

This chain links TRBV10-2 with TRBJ2-7; 9 nucleotides match TRBD2. The CDR3 covers 16 residues. The V gene end was trimmed by 6 bases and the J gene end by 4 bases; junction bases not matched to a gene: 13. Germline V CDR1 and CDR2: WSHSY, SAAADI. The CDR3 nucleotides are TGCGCCAGCAGGGACCCCCTTGGAGCGGGGGGTTACGAGCAGTACTTC. It specifies CASRDPLGAGGYEQYF.

Details on this clone: This same CDR3 is encoded by further DNA sequences in the sample. The chain carries TRBV29-1 and TRBJ2-1, with a weak D call TRBD2 (5 bases). This CDR3 comprises 14 residues. Germline CDR1 SQVTM, CDR2 ANQGSEA. Trimming pared 3 bases from V and 2 bases from J, leaving 11 bases between. The CDR3 nucleotides read TGCAGCGTTGATACATACGGGACCTACAATGAGCAGTTCTTC. It yields the protein CSVDTYGTYNEQFF.

The chain carries TRBV9 and TRBJ1-2, with D possibly being TRBD1 (6 bases). Trimming took off 2 bases at V and 3 bases at J, with 11 bases between the two ends. CDR1 and CDR2 (germline): SGDLS, YYNGEE. The CDR3 consists of 14 residues. CDR3 residues: CASSVAGAHYGYTF. For the CDR3, the DNA is TGTGCCAGCAGCGTCGCAGGGGCCCACTATGGCTACACCTTC.

In its sample, this clone was seen many times. The chain has TRBV24-1 and TRBJ1-4; D not certain. From germline, CDR1 is KGHDR and CDR2 SFDVKD. This CDR3 has 13 amino acids. V lost 4 bases and J 8 bases, leaving 10 bases between the germline ends. This CDR3 reads CATSDSGREKLFF. The CDR3 DNA sequence: TGTGCCACCAGTGACTCCGGTAGGGAAAAACTGTTTTTT.

The rearrangement uses TRBV6-4 and TRBJ2-3; D remains unclear. This CDR3 contains 17 residues. Trimming stripped 0 bases from V and 4 bases from J, with 17 bases between. The germline V gene has CDR1 MRHNA and CDR2 SNTAGT. The CDR3 coding sequence is TGTGCCAGCAGTGACTCTAAGCTACCTACCATGGCAGATACGCAGTATTTT. Translation gives CASSDSKLPTMADTQYF.

This chain links TRBV18 with TRBJ1-6; the D gene is possibly TRBD1 (6 bases). The germline gives CDR1 KGHSH, CDR2 LQKENI. The CDR3 length is 15 residues. V was trimmed by 5 bases and J by 9 bases, leaving 17 bases between them. The CDR3 region is CASSSEGGRGSPLHF. CDR3 nucleotide sequence: TGTGCCAGCTCATCTGAAGGGGGACGTGGTTCACCCCTCCACTTT.

The chain uses TRBV14 and TRBJ1-1; 9 bases match TRBD1. V dropped 3 bases and J dropped 0; count of bases not matched to a gene: 8. CDR1 and CDR2 (germline): SGHDN, FVKESK. The CDR3 length is 17 residues. The CDR3 DNA is TGTGCCAGCAGCCAGATTAAGACAGGGGGGTTGAACACTGAAGCTTTCTTT. The encoded protein is CASSQIKTGGLNTEAFF.

This chain links TRBV19 with TRBJ1-5, with TRBD1 as a possible D gene (6 bases). Germline assignment: CDR1 LNHDA and CDR2 SQIVND (reference sequence). The length of the CDR3 is 16 residues. The V gene lost 5 bases and the J gene lost 5 bases, with 19 bases spanning the gap. CDR3 DNA: TGTGCCAGTAGTGACTACTCACAGGGTTTCGATCAGCCCCAGCATTTT. This codes for CASSDYSQGFDQPQHF. The complete variable domain, with remaining parts taken from reference TRBV19 and TRBJ1-5, reads DGGITQSPKYLFRKEGQNVTLSCEQNLNHDAMYWYRQDPGQGLRLIYYSQIVNDFQKGDIAEGYSVSREKKESFPLTVTSAQKNPTAFYLCASSDYSQGFDQPQHFGDGTRLSIL.

This clone has just one count. The chain is built from TRBV11-3 and TRBJ2-1, with 8 bases identical to TRBD1. The CDR3 extends over 15 amino acids. Germline values: CDR1 SGHNT, CDR2 YENEEA. V shed 3 bases and J 6 bases; nucleotides not matched to a gene: 7. Here the CDR3 DNA reads TGTGCCAGCAGCTTTAGGGACAGGAGCTCCAATGAGCAGTTCTTC. It is translated as CASSFRDRSSNEQFF.

The chain combines TRBV3-1 (or the pseudogene TRBV3-2) with TRBJ1-1; tentatively, D is TRBD1 (6 bases). Trimming removed 3 bases at V and 4 bases at J, with 12 bases between. Germline CDR1 is LGHDT and CDR2 is YNNKEL (reference sequence). The CDR3 length is 14 residues. The CDR3 coding sequence is TGTGCCAGCAGCCAGCCAGGGGAAGGCACTGAAGCTTTCTTT. Protein: CASSQPGEGTEAFF.

The V and J genes are TRBV19 and TRBJ1-2; D is possibly TRBD1 (6 bases). The CDR3 loop spans 13 amino acids. Trimming took off 4 bases at V and 8 bases at J, with 14 bases between the two ends. The germline CDR1 and CDR2 sequences are LNHDA and SQIVND (reference sequence). The chain's CDR3 is CASSRTDSWGYTF. The CDR3 DNA follows: TGTGCCAGTAGTAGGACAGACTCTTGGGGCTACACCTTC.